A selection of T cell receptor beta chains follows, all from one sample in a study of T cells after yellow fever vaccination. TCRdb fed the 5' RACE reads into MiXCR, producing one record per CDR3 protein. Of about 310,000 distinct CDR3 sequences in the sample, roughly 3.5% were seen once. Here the sequenced sample was PBMCs, taken on the day of the yellow fever booster vaccination. These receptors were collected from a man between 18 and 35 years old who received the YFV17D yellow fever vaccine. CDR3s include the opening cysteine and the closing phenylalanine or tryptophan. The order of the fields is D gene, V gene, clone size, J gene, CDR3 DNA, CDR3 protein. D genes are given only for firm matches. Size values are once, few and many counts, or a class for expanded clones, and some rows have none.

D: NA
V: TRBV7-8
size: NA
J: TRBJ2-5
DNA: TGTGCCAGCAGCCATCCCTCCGGGGGAGATCAAGAGACCCAGTACTTC
CDR3: CASSHPSGGDQETQYF

D: TRBD1
V: TRBV7-2
size: many
J: TRBJ2-3
DNA: TGTGCCAGCAGCTTACTGGACAGGGGCACAGATACGCAGTATTTT
CDR3: CASSLLDRGTDTQYF

D: NA
V: TRBV6-6
size: few
J: TRBJ1-3
DNA: TGTGCCAGCGGGTCCGCGTCGACTGGAAACACCATATATTTT
CDR3: CASGSASTGNTIYF

D: NA
V: TRBV5-5
size: many
J: TRBJ1-3
DNA: TGTGCCAGCAGCTTGTTCTGGGACGCTGGAAACACCATATATTTT
CDR3: CASSLFWDAGNTIYF

D: NA
V: TRBV6-2/TRBV6-3
size: few
J: TRBJ2-3
DNA: TGTGCCAGCAGCCCCCTCAGGGGAATAGATACGCAGTATTTT
CDR3: CASSPLRGIDTQYF

D: NA
V: TRBV4-1
size: NA
J: TRBJ2-5
DNA: TGCGCCAGCAGCCAAGCCGAAAGGGTCCTCCAAGAGACCCAGTACTTC
CDR3: CASSQAERVLQETQYF

D: TRBD1
V: TRBV4-3
size: many
J: TRBJ1-1
DNA: TGCGCCAGCAGCCAATGGACAGGGGACACTGAAGCTTTCTTT
CDR3: CASSQWTGDTEAFF

D: NA
V: TRBV19
size: NA
J: TRBJ2-5
DNA: TGTGCCAGTAGTACCCCTCGCCCCGGCGGGCAAGAGACCCAGTACTTC
CDR3: CASSTPRPGGQETQYF

D: NA
V: TRBV19
size: NA
J: TRBJ1-6
DNA: TGTGCCAGTGCCACCGCTCGGGGAAACCTCCACTTT
CDR3: CASATARGNLHF

D: NA
V: TRBV7-2
size: many
J: TRBJ2-5
DNA: TGTGCCAGCAGCTTAGGGGACACCTTCCAAGAGACCCAGTACTTC
CDR3: CASSLGDTFQETQYF

D: NA
V: TRBV4-1
size: many
J: TRBJ1-1
DNA: TGCGCCAGCAGCGAAAGACGCGAGGATAGCGGCACTGAAGCTTTCTTT
CDR3: CASSERREDSGTEAFF

D: NA
V: TRBV29-1
size: few
J: TRBJ1-2
DNA: TGCAGCGTTGTGGCTACAGGAGGTGGATATGGCTACACCTTC
CDR3: CSVVATGGGYGYTF

D: TRBD1
V: TRBV18
size: NA
J: TRBJ1-1
DNA: TGTGCCAGCTCACAGGGGGCGACCACTATGAACACTGAAGCTTTCTTT
CDR3: CASSQGATTMNTEAFF

D: NA
V: TRBV6-2/TRBV6-3
size: NA
J: TRBJ1-1
DNA: TGTGCCAGCACCGAACCCGAGCCGGCCGAAGCTTTCTTT
CDR3: CASTEPEPAEAFF

D: TRBD1
V: TRBV10-3
size: many
J: TRBJ1-1
DNA: TGTGCCATCAAGCAGGACAGGGTGAACACTGAAGCTTTCTTT
CDR3: CAIKQDRVNTEAFF

D: NA
V: TRBV2
size: few
J: TRBJ2-1
DNA: TGTGCCAGCACCGGGGGGCCCCCGGGGTGGAATGAGCAGTTCTTC
CDR3: CASTGGPPGWNEQFF

D: NA
V: TRBV10-3
size: NA
J: TRBJ1-1
DNA: TGTGCCATCAGTGATAGCACACAGCGCAACACTGAAGCTTTCTTT
CDR3: CAISDSTQRNTEAFF

D: NA
V: TRBV6-2/TRBV6-3
size: few
J: TRBJ2-7
DNA: TGTGCCAGCAGTACGCTCACAGGGTTCTACGAGCAGTACTTC
CDR3: CASSTLTGFYEQYF

D: NA
V: TRBV12-3/TRBV12-4
size: NA
J: TRBJ2-5
DNA: TGTGCCAGCAGCGTTCCCGGGACACAAGAGACCCAGTACTTC
CDR3: CASSVPGTQETQYF

D: NA
V: TRBV7-2
size: many
J: TRBJ1-6
DNA: TGTGCCAGCAGCCAGATCGGGGGCCGGAATTCACCCCTCCACTTT
CDR3: CASSQIGGRNSPLHF

D: NA
V: TRBV7-8
size: many
J: TRBJ1-1
DNA: TGTGCCAGCAGCTTAGGGAGGGCTGAAGCTTTCTTT
CDR3: CASSLGRAEAFF

D: NA
V: TRBV4-2
size: NA
J: TRBJ2-2
DNA: TGTGCCAGCAGCCAAGATCGGGGGCTAGCGGACACCGGGGAGCTGTTTTTT
CDR3: CASSQDRGLADTGELFF

D: NA
V: TRBV7-3
size: many
J: TRBJ2-3
DNA: TGTGCCAGCAGCACACGGGGGGCCACAGATACGCAGTATTTT
CDR3: CASSTRGATDTQYF

D: NA
V: TRBV2
size: few
J: TRBJ2-3
DNA: TGTGCCAGCAATAAGGATACGCAGTATTTT
CDR3: CASNKDTQYF

D: NA
V: TRBV7-2
size: NA
J: TRBJ2-5
DNA: TGTGCCAGCAGCTTTGCTTCGACGGGGGAGACCCAGTACTTC
CDR3: CASSFASTGETQYF

D: NA
V: TRBV20-1
size: many
J: TRBJ2-3
DNA: TGCAGTTACCTACCCCGGTACTATAAGGAGTATTTT
CDR3: CSYLPRYYKEYF

D: NA
V: TRBV7-9
size: few
J: TRBJ2-5
DNA: TGTGCCAGCAGCTTAGTTCCGGGGATGAGAGAGACCCAGTACTTC
CDR3: CASSLVPGMRETQYF

D: NA
V: TRBV7-9
size: few
J: TRBJ2-3
DNA: TGTGCCAGCAGCTTCGGGGGCCAGGGCGACACAGATACGCAGTATTTT
CDR3: CASSFGGQGDTDTQYF

D: NA
V: TRBV6-1
size: NA
J: TRBJ1-2
DNA: TGTGCCAGCAGTCAGGCGGGACATTATAACTATGGCTACACCTTC
CDR3: CASSQAGHYNYGYTF

D: NA
V: TRBV7-2
size: NA
J: TRBJ1-6
DNA: TGTGCCAGCAGCTTAGCCATGGACTCACCCCTCCACTTT
CDR3: CASSLAMDSPLHF

D: TRBD2
V: TRBV12-3/TRBV12-4
size: NA
J: TRBJ2-1
DNA: TGTGCCAGCAGTTCGCCCGGGGAGCGGGGAAATGAGCAGTTCTTC
CDR3: CASSSPGERGNEQFF

D: NA
V: TRBV4-3
size: NA
J: TRBJ1-6
DNA: TGCGCCAGCAGCCGAGAGCCCCCTCAAAGGGATTCACCCCTCCACTTT
CDR3: CASSREPPQRDSPLHF

D: NA
V: TRBV20-1
size: many
J: TRBJ2-3
DNA: TGCAGTGCTAGTAAGGGGACAGATACGCAGTATTTT
CDR3: CSASKGTDTQYF

D: NA
V: TRBV9
size: many
J: TRBJ2-3
DNA: TGTGCCAGCAGCGAGCGAAGTCATCCACGGACAGATACGCAGTATTTT
CDR3: CASSERSHPRTDTQYF

D: NA
V: TRBV3-1
size: many
J: TRBJ2-1
DNA: TGTGCCAGCAGCCCCCGAAGAATGAGCCGTACCTACAATGAGCAGTTCTTC
CDR3: CASSPRRMSRTYNEQFF

D: TRBD1
V: TRBV2
size: many
J: TRBJ2-2
DNA: TGTGCCAGCAGACCAAGGGGGACAGGGAACACCGGGGAGCTGTTTTTT
CDR3: CASRPRGTGNTGELFF

D: TRBD2
V: TRBV5-4
size: few
J: TRBJ2-3
DNA: TGTGCCAGCAGCCTTCCTAGCGGGGGGGGAGATACGCAGTATTTT
CDR3: CASSLPSGGGDTQYF

D: NA
V: TRBV20-1
size: once
J: TRBJ1-5
DNA: TGCAGTGCTAGCGGACATAGAAATCAGCCCCAGCATTTT
CDR3: CSASGHRNQPQHF

D: NA
V: TRBV7-6
size: NA
J: TRBJ1-1
DNA: TGTGCCAGCAGCTTAGGTGTATGGGCGGGCACTGAAGCTTTCTTT
CDR3: CASSLGVWAGTEAFF

D: NA
V: TRBV12-3/TRBV12-4
size: few
J: TRBJ1-5
DNA: TGTGCCAGCAGGAAGGGTCCGGGACGGAGCAATCAGCCCCAGCATTTT
CDR3: CASRKGPGRSNQPQHF

D: TRBD1
V: TRBV5-4
size: once
J: TRBJ1-1
DNA: TGTGCCAGCAGCTTTGCAGGTCGGGCAGGGGGTGTCACTGAAGCTTTCTTT
CDR3: CASSFAGRAGGVTEAFF

D: NA
V: TRBV7-2
size: many
J: TRBJ2-2
DNA: TGTGCCAGCAGCTTAGCCCTGACTGGGACCGGGGAGCTGTTTTTT
CDR3: CASSLALTGTGELFF

D: NA
V: TRBV15
size: NA
J: TRBJ1-4
DNA: TGTGCCACCGGTCTGGCAGGGACCGAAAAACTGTTTTTT
CDR3: CATGLAGTEKLFF

D: TRBD2
V: TRBV5-4
size: NA
J: TRBJ2-1
DNA: TGTGCCAGCAGCGGGACTAGCGGGCTCACGGGCGAGCAGTTCTTC
CDR3: CASSGTSGLTGEQFF

D: NA
V: TRBV5-1
size: many
J: TRBJ2-5
DNA: TGCGCCAGCAGCAGCCCCAGGGCGGCTCAAGAGACCCAGTACTTC
CDR3: CASSSPRAAQETQYF

D: NA
V: TRBV12-3/TRBV12-4
size: NA
J: TRBJ1-2
DNA: TGTGCCAGCGAGCCCCCGGTTGGTCCCTATGGCTACACCTTC
CDR3: CASEPPVGPYGYTF

D: NA
V: TRBV20-1
size: many
J: TRBJ2-1
DNA: TGCAGTGCTAGCCCGCGGGACGGGGTCTACAATGAGCAGTTCTTC
CDR3: CSASPRDGVYNEQFF

D: NA
V: TRBV13
size: few
J: TRBJ1-1
DNA: TGTGCCAGCAGCTCGGGGACGGTGGCTGAAGCTTTCTTT
CDR3: CASSSGTVAEAFF

D: TRBD1
V: TRBV7-2
size: few
J: TRBJ1-4
DNA: TGTGCCAGCAGCTTAGGCGCAGGGGGTTCAACTAATGAAAAACTGTTTTTT
CDR3: CASSLGAGGSTNEKLFF

D: TRBD2
V: TRBV19
size: NA
J: TRBJ2-5
DNA: TGTGCCAGTAGCACGGGGGGGAGAATAGCGGAGATGTACCAAGAGACCCAGTACTTC
CDR3: CASSTGGRIAEMYQETQYF

D: NA
V: TRBV20-1
size: few
J: TRBJ2-5
DNA: TGCAGTGCTAGATTTATGCGGAGACCCTTTGGAGAGACCCAGTACTTC
CDR3: CSARFMRRPFGETQYF

D: TRBD1
V: TRBV12-5
size: many
J: TRBJ2-3
DNA: TGTGCTAGTGCCAGGACAGGGGGCGAGGGCACAGATACGCAGTATTTT
CDR3: CASARTGGEGTDTQYF

D: NA
V: TRBV4-3
size: many
J: TRBJ1-6
DNA: TGCGCCAGCAGCCAAGAGGCAAAGGTGAATAATTCACCCCTCCACTTT
CDR3: CASSQEAKVNNSPLHF

D: TRBD1
V: TRBV11-2
size: many
J: TRBJ1-1
DNA: TGTGCCAGCAGGCGTCCCGGGACAGCGCCGACTGAAGCTTTCTTT
CDR3: CASRRPGTAPTEAFF